This T cell receptor (beta chain) was retrieved from a study of T cell responses to AZD1222 COVID-19 vaccine. Study observations and caveats: Sampled repertoires all dated from after the peak T cell response. Most donors were white British, females outnumbered males, and clonal diversity was possibly underestimated.

In the case of this clone: Its antigen is unidentified.

Germline assignment: CDR1 MNHEY and CDR2 SVGAGI. CDR3 size: 15 residues. Trimming removed 0 bases from V and 7 bases from J, with 15 bases in between. Produced via immunoSEQ multiplex PCR; TCRdb's table is partial and in-frame only. The data show 150,000 to 200,000 clones, about 93% seen once. The TCR comes from an adult in good health. J is TRBJ1-1 and V is TRBV6-5; possibly TRBD1 for D (5 bases). Sequenced here: peripheral blood, sampled on day 0 of AZD1222 vaccination. The CDR3 here is CASSYSLTGGGEAFF. The CDR3 nucleotides are TGTGCCAGCAGTTACTCGCTGACCGGGGGAGGTGAAGCTTTCTTT.